The present entry profiles one T cell receptor (beta chain) with its context. Its antigen remains unidentified. V was shortened by 0 bases and J by 6 bases, with 13 bases between the two germline ends. CDR3 length equals 15 residues. Germline values: CDR1 SGHTA, CDR2 FQGNSA. This sample is drawn from a study of shared clonotypes between healthy human individuals. Generated by immunoSEQ multiplex PCR, the TCRdb table keeps only in-frame clones and is missing some. The data contain about 510,000 clones, 75% to 85% of them singletons. Study observations and caveats: Sequencing depth was expected to influence donor clonotype sharing.

The clonotype originates from a middle-aged woman in good health. Some clones in this sample may be carry-over from other donors' samples. Sequenced sample: PBMCs. V is TRBV7-2 and J is TRBJ2-3; D gene ambiguous. The CDR3 sequence is CASSLAPSPGDTQYF. The CDR3 region has the DNA TGTGCCAGCAGCTTAGCGCCTAGTCCGGGTGATACGCAGTATTTT.